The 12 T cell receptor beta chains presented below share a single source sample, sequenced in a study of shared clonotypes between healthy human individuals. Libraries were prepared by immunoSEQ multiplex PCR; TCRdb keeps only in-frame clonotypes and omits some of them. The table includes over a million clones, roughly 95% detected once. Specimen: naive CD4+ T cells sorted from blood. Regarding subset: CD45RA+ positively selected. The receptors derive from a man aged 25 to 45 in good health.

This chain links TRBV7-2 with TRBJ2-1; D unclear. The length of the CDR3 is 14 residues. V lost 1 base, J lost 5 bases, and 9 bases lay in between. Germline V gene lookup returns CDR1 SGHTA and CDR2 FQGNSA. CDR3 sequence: CASSLGGANNEQFF. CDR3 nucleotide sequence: TGTGCCAGCAGCTTAGGAGGTGCTAACAATGAGCAGTTCTTC.

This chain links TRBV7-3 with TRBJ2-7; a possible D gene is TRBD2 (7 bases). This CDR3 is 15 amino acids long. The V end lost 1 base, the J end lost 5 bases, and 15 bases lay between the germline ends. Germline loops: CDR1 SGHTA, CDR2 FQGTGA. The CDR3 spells CASSLKGEGLHEQYF. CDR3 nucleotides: TGTGCCAGCAGCTTAAAGGGGGAGGGCCTGCACGAGCAGTACTTC.

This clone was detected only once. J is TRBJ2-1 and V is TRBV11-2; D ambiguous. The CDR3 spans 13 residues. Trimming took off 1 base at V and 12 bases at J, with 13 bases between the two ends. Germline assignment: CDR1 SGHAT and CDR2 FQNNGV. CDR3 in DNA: TGTGCCAGCAGCTTAGTTTCCCCCCCGCGGCAGTTCTTC. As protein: CASSLVSPPRQFF.

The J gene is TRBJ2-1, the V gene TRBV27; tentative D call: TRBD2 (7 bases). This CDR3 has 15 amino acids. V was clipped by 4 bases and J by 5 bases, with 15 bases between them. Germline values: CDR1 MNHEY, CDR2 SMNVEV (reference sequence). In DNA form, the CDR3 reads TGTGCCAGCAGTTCCGGGGGGCGTAGAGACAATGAGCAGTTCTTC. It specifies CASSSGGRRDNEQFF.

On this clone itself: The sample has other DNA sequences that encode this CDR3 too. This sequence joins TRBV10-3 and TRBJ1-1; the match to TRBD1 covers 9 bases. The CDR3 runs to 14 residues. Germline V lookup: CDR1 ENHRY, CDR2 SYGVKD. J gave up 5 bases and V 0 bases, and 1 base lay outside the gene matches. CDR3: CAISESGQGTEAFF. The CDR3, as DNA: TGTGCCATCAGTGAGTCGGGACAGGGTACTGAAGCTTTCTTT.

The CDR3 protein is CASGEDRGGGPSTDTQYF. The DNA of the CDR3 is TGTGCCAGCGGCGAGGACCGGGGGGGCGGGCCTAGCACAGATACGCAGTATTTT. The chain carries TRBV28 and TRBJ2-3; 8 nucleotides agree with TRBD2. J lost 0 bases, V lost 8 bases, and 16 bases had no gene match. The CDR3 is 18 amino acids. Looked up from germline, CDR1 is MDHEN and CDR2 is SYDVKM.

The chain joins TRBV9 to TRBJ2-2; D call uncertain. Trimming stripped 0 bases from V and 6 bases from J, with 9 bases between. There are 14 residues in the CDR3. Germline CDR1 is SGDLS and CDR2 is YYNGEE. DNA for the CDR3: TGTGCCAGCAGCGTAGCGGTAATGGCCGGGGAGCTGTTTTTT. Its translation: CASSVAVMAGELFF. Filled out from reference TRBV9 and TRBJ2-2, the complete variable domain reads DSGVTQTPKHLITATGQRVTLRCSPRSGDLSVYWYQQSLDQGLQFLIQYYNGEERAKGNILERFSAQQFPDLHSELNLSSLELGDSALYFCASSVAVMAGELFFGEGSRLTVL.

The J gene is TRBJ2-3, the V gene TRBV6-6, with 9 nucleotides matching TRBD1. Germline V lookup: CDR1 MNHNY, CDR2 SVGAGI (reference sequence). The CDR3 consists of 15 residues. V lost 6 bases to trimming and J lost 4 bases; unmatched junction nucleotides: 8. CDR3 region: CASSPQGAGADTQYF. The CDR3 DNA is TGTGCCAGCAGCCCACAGGGGGCAGGGGCAGATACGCAGTATTTT.

CDR3 nucleotide sequence: TGTGCCAGCGCTAGGGGGCCTAGCGGGAGGGCCAAGCAGTTCTTC. This translates into CASARGPSGRAKQFF. V usage is TRBV27 and J usage is TRBJ2-1; TRBD2 agrees at 12 bases. Germline V gene lookup returns CDR1 MNHEY and CDR2 SMNVEV (reference sequence). CDR3 length: 15 amino acids. Trimming removed 8 bases from V and 11 bases from J; junction bases left unmatched: 13.

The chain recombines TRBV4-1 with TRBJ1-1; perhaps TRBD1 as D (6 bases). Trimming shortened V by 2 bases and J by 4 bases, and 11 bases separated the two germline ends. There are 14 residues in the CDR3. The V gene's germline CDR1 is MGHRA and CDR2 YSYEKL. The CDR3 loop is CASSQNRVSTEAFF. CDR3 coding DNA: TGCGCCAGCAGCCAAAACAGGGTGAGCACTGAAGCTTTCTTT.

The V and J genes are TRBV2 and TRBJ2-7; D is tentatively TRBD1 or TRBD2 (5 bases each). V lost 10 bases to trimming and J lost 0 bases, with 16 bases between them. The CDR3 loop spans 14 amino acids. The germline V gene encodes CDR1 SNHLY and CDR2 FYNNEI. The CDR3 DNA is TGTGCCACTGCGTTTGAGGGGAACTCCTACGAGCAGTACTTC. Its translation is CATAFEGNSYEQYF.

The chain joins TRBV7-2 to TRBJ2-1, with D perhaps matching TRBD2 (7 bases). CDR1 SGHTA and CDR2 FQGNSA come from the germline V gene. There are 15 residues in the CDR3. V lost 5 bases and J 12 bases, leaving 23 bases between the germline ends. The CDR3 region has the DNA TGTGCCAGCAGCCCAACGCTAGGGGGAGGGCCGGGGCAGTTCTTC. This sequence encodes CASSPTLGGGPGQFF.